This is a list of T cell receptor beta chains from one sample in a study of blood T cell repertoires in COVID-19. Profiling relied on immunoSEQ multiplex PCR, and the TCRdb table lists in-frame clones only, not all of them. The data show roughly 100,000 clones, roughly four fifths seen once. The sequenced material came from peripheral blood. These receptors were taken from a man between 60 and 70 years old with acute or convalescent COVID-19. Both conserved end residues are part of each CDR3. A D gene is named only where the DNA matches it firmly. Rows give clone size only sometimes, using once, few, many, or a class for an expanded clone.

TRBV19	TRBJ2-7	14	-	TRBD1	CASSRGQGSYEQYF	TGTGCCAGTAGTAGGGGACAGGGGTCCTACGAGCAGTACTTC
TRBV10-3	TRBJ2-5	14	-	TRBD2	CAISEGTRFGTQYF	TGTGCCATCAGTGAAGGGACTAGGTTCGGGACCCAGTACTTC
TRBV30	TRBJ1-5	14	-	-	CAWSGVAADQPQHF	TGTGCCTGGAGTGGCGTTGCGGCGGATCAGCCCCAGCATTTT
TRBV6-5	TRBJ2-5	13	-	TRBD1	CASSPGQGQTQYF	TGTGCCAGCAGCCCGGGACAGGGACAGACCCAGTACTTC
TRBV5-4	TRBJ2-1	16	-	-	CASSLALAGSYNEQFF	TGTGCCAGCAGCTTGGCCTTGGCGGGGTCATACAATGAGCAGTTCTTC
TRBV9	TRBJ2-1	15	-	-	CASSSSSLLNNEQFF	TGTGCCAGCAGCTCTTCGTCTCTGTTAAACAATGAGCAGTTCTTC
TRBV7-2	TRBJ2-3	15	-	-	CASSLGRGRTDTQYF	TGTGCCAGCAGCTTGGGGCGGGGCCGCACAGATACGCAGTATTTT
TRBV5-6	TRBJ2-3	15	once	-	CASSLETGATDTQYF	TGTGCCAGCAGCTTGGAGACGGGAGCGACAGATACGCAGTATTTT
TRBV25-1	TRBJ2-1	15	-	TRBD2	CASSEPSGPRDEQFF	TGTGCCAGCAGTGAACCTAGCGGACCACGGGATGAGCAGTTCTTC
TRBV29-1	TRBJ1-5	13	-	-	CSVGQGGRQPQHF	TGCAGCGTTGGGCAGGGAGGTCGGCAGCCCCAGCATTTT
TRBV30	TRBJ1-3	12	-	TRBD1	CAAGGDGNTIYF	TGTGCCGCAGGGGGCGATGGAAACACCATATATTTT
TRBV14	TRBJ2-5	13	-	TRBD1	CASSQTTGQPQYF	TGTGCCAGCAGCCAGACGACAGGGCAGCCCCAGTACTTC
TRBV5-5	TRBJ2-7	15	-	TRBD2	CASSLWVAGAGEQYF	TGTGCCAGCAGCTTGTGGGTAGCGGGAGCAGGCGAGCAGTACTTC
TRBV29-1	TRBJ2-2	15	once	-	CSVTLGQGVIGELFF	TGCAGCGTTACCCTAGGGCAGGGTGTTATCGGGGAGCTGTTTTTT
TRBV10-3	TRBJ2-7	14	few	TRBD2	CAISESSGRVEQYF	TGTGCCATCAGTGAGTCGAGCGGGAGGGTTGAGCAGTACTTC
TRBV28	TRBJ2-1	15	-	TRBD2	CASSSLAGDYNEQFF	TGTGCCAGCAGTTCGCTAGCGGGCGACTACAATGAGCAGTTCTTC
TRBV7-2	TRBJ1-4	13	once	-	CASSPGPNEKLFF	TGTGCCAGCAGCCCGGGTCCTAATGAAAAACTGTTTTTT
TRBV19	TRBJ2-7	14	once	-	CASSTRSIAGEQYF	TGTGCCAGTAGTACTCGCTCTATAGCCGGTGAGCAGTACTTC
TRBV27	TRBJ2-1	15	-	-	CASSSDFNSYNEQFF	TGTGCCAGCAGTTCCGACTTTAACTCCTACAATGAGCAGTTCTTC
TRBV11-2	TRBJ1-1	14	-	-	CASSSLGQNTEAFF	TGTGCCAGCAGCTCCTTGGGACAGAACACTGAAGCTTTCTTT
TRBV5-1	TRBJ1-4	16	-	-	CASSLGTGTTNEKLFF	TGCGCCAGCAGTTTGGGTACAGGGACAACTAATGAAAAACTGTTTTTT
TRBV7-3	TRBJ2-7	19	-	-	CASSLRGPQGQEAPTEQYF	TGTGCCAGCAGCTTACGGGGACCCCAGGGGCAGGAGGCCCCAACCGAGCAGTACTTC
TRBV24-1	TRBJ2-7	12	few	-	CATSETGYEQYF	TGTGCCACCAGTGAGACGGGCTACGAGCAGTACTTC
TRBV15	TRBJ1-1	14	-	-	CATSHDRMNTEAFF	TGTGCCACCAGCCATGACAGGATGAACACTGAAGCTTTCTTT
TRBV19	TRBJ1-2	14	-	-	CASSIDQIGNGYTF	TGTGCCAGTAGTATAGATCAAATCGGGAATGGCTACACCTTC
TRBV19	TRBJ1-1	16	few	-	CASTPSGQTEFTEAFF	TGTGCCAGTACCCCTTCGGGCCAGACAGAATTCACTGAAGCTTTCTTT
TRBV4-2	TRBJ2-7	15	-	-	CASSQGSGSSYEQYF	TGTGCCAGCAGCCAAGGGAGCGGGTCCTCCTACGAGCAGTACTTC
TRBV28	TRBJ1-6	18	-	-	CASSFLLPRRGIGSPLHF	TGTGCCAGCAGTTTTCTACTCCCAAGGCGGGGCATTGGTTCACCCCTCCACTTT
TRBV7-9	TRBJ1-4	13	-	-	CASSLNLMGELFF	TGTGCCAGCAGCCTAAACCTGATGGGAGAACTGTTTTTT
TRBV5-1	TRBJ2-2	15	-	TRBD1	CASSPSQGASGELFF	TGCGCCAGCAGCCCGAGCCAGGGGGCAAGCGGGGAGCTGTTTTTT
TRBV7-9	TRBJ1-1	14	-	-	CASSFQGKATEAFF	TGTGCCAGCAGCTTTCAGGGTAAAGCGACTGAAGCTTTCTTT
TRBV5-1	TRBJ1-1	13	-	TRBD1	CASSLGDRGSAFF	TGCGCCAGCAGCTTGGGGGACAGGGGGTCGGCTTTCTTT
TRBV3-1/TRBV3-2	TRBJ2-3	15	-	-	CASTRGAGFTDTQYF	TGTGCCAGCACTCGGGGTGCAGGTTTTACAGATACGCAGTATTTT
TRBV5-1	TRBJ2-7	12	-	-	CASSTDRYEQYF	TGCGCCAGCAGCACCGACAGGTACGAGCAGTACTTC
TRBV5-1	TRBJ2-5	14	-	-	CASRPGTSQETQYF	TGCGCCAGCAGGCCCGGGACATCGCAAGAGACCCAGTACTTC
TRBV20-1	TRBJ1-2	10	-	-	CSAEDQGYTF	TGCAGTGCTGAGGATCAAGGCTACACCTTC
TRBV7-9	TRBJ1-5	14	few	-	CASSLAGGNQPQHF	TGTGCCAGCAGCTTAGCAGGGGGCAATCAGCCCCAGCATTTT
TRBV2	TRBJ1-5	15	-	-	CASSDGGDSNQPQHF	TGTGCCAGCAGTGATGGGGGGGATAGCAATCAGCCCCAGCATTTT
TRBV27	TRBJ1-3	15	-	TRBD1	CASSLKSGGGNTIYF	TGTGCCAGCAGTTTAAAGTCAGGGGGTGGAAACACCATATATTTT
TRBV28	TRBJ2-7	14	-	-	CASSYGSKSHEQYF	TGTGCCAGCAGTTACGGGTCCAAATCCCACGAGCAGTACTTC
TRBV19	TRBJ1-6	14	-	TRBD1	CASSTTGGNSPLHF	TGTGCCAGTAGTACGACAGGGGGGAATTCACCCCTCCACTTT
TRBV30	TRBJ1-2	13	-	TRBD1	CAGNTGGGYGYTF	TGTGCCGGAAACACAGGGGGCGGCTATGGCTACACCTTC
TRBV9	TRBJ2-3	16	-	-	CASSSLGGLRTDTQYF	TGTGCCAGCAGCTCCCTCGGAGGGCTCCGCACAGATACGCAGTATTTT
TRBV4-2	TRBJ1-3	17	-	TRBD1	CASSQGTGGADRNTIYF	TGTGCCAGCAGCCAAGGCACAGGGGGCGCGGATAGAAACACCATATATTTT
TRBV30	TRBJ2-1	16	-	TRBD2	CAWTFIPGLGVWEQFF	TGTGCCTGGACTTTTATTCCGGGACTAGGGGTATGGGAGCAGTTCTTC
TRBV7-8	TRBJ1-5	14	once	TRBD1	CASSSDRVDQPQHF	TGTGCCAGCAGCTCCGACAGGGTTGATCAGCCCCAGCATTTT
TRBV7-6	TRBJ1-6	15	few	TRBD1	CASSIGTGESSPLHF	TGTGCCAGCAGCATCGGGACAGGAGAGAGTTCACCCCTCCACTTT